This is a list of T cell receptor beta chains from one sample in a study of blood T cell repertoires in COVID-19. The method was immunoSEQ multiplex PCR; TCRdb's version includes in-frame clones alone and lacks a portion of them. The table lists 200,000 to 300,000 clones, around 88% of them singletons. The sequencing input was peripheral blood. The receptor source for this set is a man aged 25 to 40 with active or convalescent COVID-19. Each CDR3 is given with its conserved first and last residue.

cdr3_length j_call v_call cdr3_aa
16 TRBJ2-2 TRBV11-2 CASTLGYSGSRGELFF
16 TRBJ1-2 TRBV6-5 CASSYVGRGRDYGYTF
14 TRBJ1-2 TRBV4-2 CASSGRDGNYGYTF
14 TRBJ1-2 TRBV6-5 CASSLEEGGYGYTF
14 TRBJ1-1 TRBV9 CASSGRQGHTEAFF
14 TRBJ2-3 TRBV18 CASSPPVRTDTQYF
18 TRBJ2-3 TRBV11-3 CASSAGTSGGAVVDTQYF
17 TRBJ2-3 TRBV7-2 CASRRSGGGSTPDTQYF
15 TRBJ2-3 TRBV7-3 CASSMDRGLTDTQYF
15 TRBJ2-2 TRBV4-3 CASSHHDRDTGELFF
16 TRBJ2-7 TRBV4-1 CASSQDRLADSYEQYF
14 TRBJ1-5 TRBV6-5 CASKLDRTSQPQHF
16 TRBJ1-5 TRBV5-8 CASSLKGGTRNQPQHF
16 TRBJ2-3 TRBV7-3 CASSLEGRGGTDTQYF
20 TRBJ1-5 TRBV19 CASSNRSPGSGSLGNQPQHF
18 TRBJ1-2 TRBV4-1 CASSQVTLGQGANYGYTF
13 TRBJ2-7 TRBV9 CASSAEGEDEQYF
15 TRBJ1-2 TRBV4-3 CASSPGQGDSYGYTF
15 TRBJ2-7 TRBV4-2 CASSQTSGGLYEQYF
16 TRBJ2-7 TRBV4-1 CASSQSLLSNSYEQYF
14 TRBJ2-1 TRBV4-2 CASSQARSYNEQFF
16 TRBJ2-2 TRBV7-2 CASSSLAGGNTGELFF
14 TRBJ1-3 TRBV10-2 CASIIEFYGNTIYF